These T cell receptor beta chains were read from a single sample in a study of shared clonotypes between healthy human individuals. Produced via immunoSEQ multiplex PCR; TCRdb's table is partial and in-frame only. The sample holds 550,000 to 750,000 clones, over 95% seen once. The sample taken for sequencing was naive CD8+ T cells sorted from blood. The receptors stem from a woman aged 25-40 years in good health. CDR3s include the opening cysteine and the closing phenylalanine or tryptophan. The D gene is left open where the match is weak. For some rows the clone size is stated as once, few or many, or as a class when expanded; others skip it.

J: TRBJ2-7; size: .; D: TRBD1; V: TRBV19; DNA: TGTGCCAGTAGTATCCGAGACAGGGGAGAAGAGCAGTACTTC; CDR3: CASSIRDRGEEQYF
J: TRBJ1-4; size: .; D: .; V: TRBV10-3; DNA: TGTGCCATCAGTGATGATGAAAAACTGTTTTTT; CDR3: CAISDDEKLFF
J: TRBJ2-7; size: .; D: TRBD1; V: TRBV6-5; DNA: TGTGCCAGCGCAAGGACAGGGAGATCCTACGAGCAGTACTTC; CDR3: CASARTGRSYEQYF
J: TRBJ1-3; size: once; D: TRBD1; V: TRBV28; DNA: TGTGCCAGCAGTTTAAAAGGGACAGGGGGTGATCCTGGAAACACCATATATTTT; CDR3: CASSLKGTGGDPGNTIYF
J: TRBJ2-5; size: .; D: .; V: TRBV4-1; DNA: TGCGCCAGCAGCCAAGAAATAATGAGGGGCCTGGAGACCCAGTACTTC; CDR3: CASSQEIMRGLETQYF
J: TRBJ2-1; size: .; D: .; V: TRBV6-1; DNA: TGTGCCAGCACCACGAAACTAGAAGTGGATGAGCAGTTCTTC; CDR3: CASTTKLEVDEQFF
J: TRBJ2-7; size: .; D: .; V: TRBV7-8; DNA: TGTGCCAGCAGCCTAGTGGGGGACGAGCAGTACTTC; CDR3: CASSLVGDEQYF
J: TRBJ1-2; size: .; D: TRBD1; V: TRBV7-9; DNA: TGTGCCAGCAGCCTGGGACAGGGCTATAACTATGGCTACACCTTC; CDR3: CASSLGQGYNYGYTF
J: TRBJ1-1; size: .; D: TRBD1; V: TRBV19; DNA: TGTGCCAGTAGTACGCGGTGGGAGGGGGCGCATGACACTGAAGCTTTCTTT; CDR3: CASSTRWEGAHDTEAFF
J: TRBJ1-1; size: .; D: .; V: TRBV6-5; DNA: TGTGCCAGCAGTTACTCCGCAGGGATGAACACTGAAGCTTTCTTT; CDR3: CASSYSAGMNTEAFF
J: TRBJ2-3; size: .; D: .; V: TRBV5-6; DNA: TGTGCCAGCAGCTTGATTTGGGACCTAAGCACAGATACGCAGTATTTT; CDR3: CASSLIWDLSTDTQYF
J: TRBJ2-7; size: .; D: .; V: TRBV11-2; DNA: TGTGCCAGCAGCCCGACGACGGGGGGCTCAGGAGAGCAGTACTTC; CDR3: CASSPTTGGSGEQYF
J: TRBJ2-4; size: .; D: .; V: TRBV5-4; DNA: TGTGCCAGCGCACTGGCGGGTCAAAACATTCAGTACTTC; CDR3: CASALAGQNIQYF
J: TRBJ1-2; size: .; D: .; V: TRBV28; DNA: TGTGCCAGCAGTTTCCCCCTTTGGGGGCACGGCTATGGCTACACCTTC; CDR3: CASSFPLWGHGYGYTF
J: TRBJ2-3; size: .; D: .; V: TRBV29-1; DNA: TGCAGCGTTTTAAGGGTGAGCAGCACAGATACGCAGTATTTT; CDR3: CSVLRVSSTDTQYF
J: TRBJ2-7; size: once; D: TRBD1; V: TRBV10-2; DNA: TGCGCCAGCAGCCCGGGACAGGGGGCCGTAGAGCAGTACTTC; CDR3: CASSPGQGAVEQYF
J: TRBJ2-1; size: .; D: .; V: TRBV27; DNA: TGTGCCAGCAGTTTGGGGCGGGCTAACAATGAGCAGTTCTTC; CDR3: CASSLGRANNEQFF
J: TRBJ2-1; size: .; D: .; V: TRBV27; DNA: TGTGCCAGCAGTTTAGGACTCACGGTTGAGCAGTTCTTC; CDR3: CASSLGLTVEQFF
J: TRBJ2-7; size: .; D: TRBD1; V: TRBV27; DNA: TGTGCCAGCAGCTGGGGGGACAGGGGATACGAGCAGTACTTC; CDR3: CASSWGDRGYEQYF
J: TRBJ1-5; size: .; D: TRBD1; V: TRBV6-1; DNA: TGTGCCAGCAGTCAGGGGGGCGGTCAGCCCCAGCATTTT; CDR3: CASSQGGGQPQHF
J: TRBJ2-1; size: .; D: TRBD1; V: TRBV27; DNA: TGTGCCAGCAGTTTGACAGGGTGGAATGAGCAGTTCTTC; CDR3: CASSLTGWNEQFF
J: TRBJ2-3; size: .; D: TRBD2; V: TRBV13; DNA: TGTGCCAGCAGTTCGGGACTAGCGGGAGGGCCGGGAGATACGCAGTATTTT; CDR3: CASSSGLAGGPGDTQYF
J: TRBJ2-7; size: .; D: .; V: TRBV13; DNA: TGTGCCAGCAGCTTAAATTTCTACGAGCAGTACTTC; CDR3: CASSLNFYEQYF
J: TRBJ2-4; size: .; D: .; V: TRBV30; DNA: TGTGCCTGGACAGGAGTTGGCAGCAAAAACATTCAGTACTTC; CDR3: CAWTGVGSKNIQYF
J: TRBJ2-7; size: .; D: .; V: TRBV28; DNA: TGTGCCAGCCGGACAGATTACGAGCAGTACTTC; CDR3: CASRTDYEQYF
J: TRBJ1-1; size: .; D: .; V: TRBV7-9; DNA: TGTGCCAGCAGCTTTCGGGTCACTGAAGCTTTCTTT; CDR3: CASSFRVTEAFF
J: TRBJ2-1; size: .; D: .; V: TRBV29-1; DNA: TGCAGCGTTGAACAGGGAGATGCTAATGAGCAGTTCTTC; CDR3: CSVEQGDANEQFF
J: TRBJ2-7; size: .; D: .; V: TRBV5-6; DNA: TGTGCCAGCAGCCCCAACCTCGGGGGCAAGAGCTCCTACGAGCAGTACTTC; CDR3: CASSPNLGGKSSYEQYF